This TCR beta chain emerged from a study of beta chain features in type 1 diabetes. Study-wide background: What patients shared with healthy donors was a similar profile of age, gender and cell yields.

Whole-study findings and limits: Within each of all four CD4+ subsets, Type 1 diabetes patients had TCRB CDR3s that were moderately but significantly shorter. Insertions were fewer and deletions more numerous at VDJ junctions in type 1 diabetes patients. Within the patient group, naive, central memory and Treg TCRB repertoires appeared more similar to each other than within healthy donors.

The authors reverse transcribed all of the isolated RNA, so sequencing captured expressed TCRB transcripts. The assay was immunoSEQ multiplex PCR, and TCRdb's table has in-frame clones only and misses some. The sample yields a few hundred thousand clones, 20% seen once. In its sample, this clone was seen a few times. What it recognizes is unknown. The sequencing sample was made of naive CD4+ T cells from blood. This receptor was identified in a woman aged 40 to 50 with type 1 diabetes.

DNA for the CDR3: TGCAGCGTTCCTCCGAGACAGGGGGCCCGCGGGCAGTTCTTC. As protein: CSVPPRQGARGQFF. This chain joins TRBV29-1 and TRBJ2-1; the match to TRBD1 covers 10 bases. In germline, CDR1 is SQVTM, CDR2 ANQGSEA. Trimming at V came to 5 bases and at J to 12 bases, leaving 13 bases not matched to a gene. The CDR3 has 14 amino acids.